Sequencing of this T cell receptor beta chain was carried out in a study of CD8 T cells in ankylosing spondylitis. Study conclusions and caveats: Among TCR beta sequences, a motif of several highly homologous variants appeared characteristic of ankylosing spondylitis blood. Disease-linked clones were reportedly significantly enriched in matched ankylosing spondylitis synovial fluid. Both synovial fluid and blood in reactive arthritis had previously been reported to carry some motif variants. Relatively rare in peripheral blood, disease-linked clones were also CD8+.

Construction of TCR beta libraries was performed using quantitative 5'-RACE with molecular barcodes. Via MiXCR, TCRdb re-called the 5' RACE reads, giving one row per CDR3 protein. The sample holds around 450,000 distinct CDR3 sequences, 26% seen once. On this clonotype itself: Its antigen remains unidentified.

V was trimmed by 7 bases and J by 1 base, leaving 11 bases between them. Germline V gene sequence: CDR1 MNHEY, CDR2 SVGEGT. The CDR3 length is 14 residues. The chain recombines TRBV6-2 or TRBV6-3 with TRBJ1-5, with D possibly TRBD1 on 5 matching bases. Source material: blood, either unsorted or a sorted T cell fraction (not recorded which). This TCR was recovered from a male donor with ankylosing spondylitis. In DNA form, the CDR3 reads TGTGCCAGCACCGAGACAGCGAGCAATCAGCCCCAGCATTTT. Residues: CASTETASNQPQHF.